The 14 T cell receptor beta chains below all came from one sample that was sequenced in a study of blood T cell repertoires in COVID-19. Sequencing was performed with immunoSEQ multiplex PCR; in TCRdb, only in-frame clones are kept and a portion is missing. The sample lists about 190,000 clones; 90% were seen once. The sample comprised peripheral blood. These receptors originate from a man in his forties or fifties with acute or convalescent COVID-19.

CDR3 sequence: CASSFSDNYGYTF. CDR3 nucleotide sequence: TGTGCCAGCAGTTTTAGTGATAACTATGGCTACACCTTC. The V and J genes are TRBV28 and TRBJ1-2; D not certain. The CDR3 extends over 13 amino acids. V was shortened by 3 bases and J by 1 base, with 6 bases between the two germline ends. Germline V gene sequence: CDR1 MDHEN, CDR2 SYDVKM.

The chain couples TRBV27 to TRBJ2-5, with TRBD2 matching 8 bases. Germline CDR1 is MNHEY and CDR2 is SMNVEV (reference sequence). This CDR3 region has 13 residues. V lost 3 bases, J lost 5 bases, and 2 bases stayed unmatched. This CDR3 is CASSLVAGETQYF. As DNA, the CDR3 is TGTGCCAGCAGTTTGGTAGCGGGGGAGACCCAGTACTTC.

The chain recombines TRBV19 with TRBJ1-4, with 10 bases fitting TRBD1. This CDR3 spans 14 amino acids. Per germline, CDR1 LNHDA and CDR2 SQIVND (reference sequence). The V and J ends lost 6 bases and 6 bases, in that order; junction bases with no gene match: 4. The CDR3 DNA sequence: TGTGCCAGTAGGAGACAGGGGGCGTATGAAAAACTGTTTTTT. This gives the protein CASRRQGAYEKLFF.

The chain combines TRBV19 with TRBJ1-4, with 7 positions matching TRBD1. V was clipped by 6 bases and J by 1 base; unmatched bases: 2. The CDR3 has 14 amino acids. Germline values: CDR1 LNHDA, CDR2 SQIVND (reference sequence). For the CDR3, the DNA is TGTGCCAGTAGCCGGACAGGAACTAATGAAAAACTGTTTTTT. Translation: CASSRTGTNEKLFF.

The chain uses TRBV9 and TRBJ2-2; TRBD2 might be the D (7 bases). Germline lookup yields CDR1 SGDLS and CDR2 YYNGEE. This CDR3 spans 15 amino acids. V gave up 5 bases and J gave up 1 base, with 12 bases separating them. CDR3 in amino acids: CASRAGGLNTGELFF. The CDR3, as DNA: TGTGCCAGCAGGGCCGGGGGGCTGAACACCGGGGAGCTGTTTTTT.

This clone came up a few times. This chain uses TRBV7-2 with TRBJ1-4, with D uncertain. Trimming removed 4 bases from V and 8 bases from J, with 17 bases in between. Per germline, CDR1 SGHTA and CDR2 FQGNSA. The CDR3 loop spans 15 amino acids. The CDR3 reads CASSSSGAGKEKLFF. DNA of the CDR3: TGTGCCAGCAGCTCGTCGGGTGCGGGAAAAGAAAAACTGTTTTTT.

The chain recombines TRBV7-2 with TRBJ2-7; 7 bases are shared with TRBD1. The length of the CDR3 is 15 residues. The V segment lost 2 bases and the J segment 0 bases; nucleotides outside the gene matches: 4. CDR1 and CDR2 from the germline V gene are SGHTA and FQGNSA. Here the CDR3 reads CASSLKGGASYEQYV. The CDR3 region has the DNA TGTGCCAGCAGCTTAAAAGGGGGCGCCTCCTACGAGCAGTACGTC.

The chain carries TRBV3-1 (or the pseudogene TRBV3-2) and TRBJ1-6, with TRBD1 as a possible D gene (5 bases). The CDR3 runs to 16 residues. Germline lookup yields CDR1 LGHDT and CDR2 YNNKEL (reference sequence). V lost 0 bases and J lost 3, with 9 bases in between. CDR3 sequence (DNA): TGTGCCAGCAGCCAAGATGGGGGGATCTATAATTCACCCCTCCACTTT. Its protein product is CASSQDGGIYNSPLHF.

This sequence joins TRBV3-1 (or the pseudogene TRBV3-2) and TRBJ2-1, with D possibly TRBD2 on 6 matching bases. This CDR3 has 17 amino acids. CDR1 is LGHDT and CDR2 is YNNKEL in the germline V gene (reference sequence). V dropped 4 bases and J dropped 4 bases, with 20 bases sitting between them. The CDR3 sequence is CASSPWGLSWDYNEQFF. The CDR3, as DNA: TGTGCCAGCAGCCCCTGGGGACTCTCCTGGGATTACAATGAGCAGTTCTTC.

The chain has TRBV27 and TRBJ2-1; TRBD1 aligns across 7 bases. Losses at the gene ends were 6 bases for V and 3 bases for J; bases not matched to a gene: 2. The germline gives CDR1 MNHEY, CDR2 SMNVEV (reference sequence). The CDR3 is made up of 13 amino acids. This CDR3 reads CASRTGYYNEQFF. DNA of the CDR3: TGTGCCAGCAGGACAGGGTACTACAATGAGCAGTTCTTC.

In its sample, this clone was seen once. The rearrangement links TRBV29-1 to TRBJ1-2, with 8 bases aligning to TRBD1. This CDR3 is built from 14 residues. The V segment lost 3 bases and the J segment 4 bases; nucleotides outside the gene matches: 7. Germline assignment: CDR1 SQVTM and CDR2 ANQGSEA. CDR3 in DNA: TGCAGCGTTGAGGACAGGGATAACCTCTATGGCTACACCTTC. It specifies CSVEDRDNLYGYTF.

The V call is TRBV7-8, the J call TRBJ1-2, with 9 bases that match TRBD1. Germline lookup yields CDR1 SGHVS and CDR2 FQNEAQ. With V trimmed by 5 bases and J by 8 bases, 12 bases remained unmatched. There are 15 residues in the CDR3. The CDR3 is CASSPRGTGGLGYTF. The CDR3 DNA sequence: TGTGCCAGCAGCCCTAGAGGAACAGGGGGCCTGGGCTACACCTTC.

Points on this clone: Other DNA sequences in this sample translate to the same CDR3. This chain links TRBV5-1 with TRBJ1-4; D perhaps matches TRBD1 (5 bases). This CDR3 comprises 14 residues. The V gene's germline CDR1 is SGHRS and CDR2 YFSETQ. Trimming took 0 bases from V and 8 from J, leaving 11 bases between them. This chain's CDR3 is CASSLGQGNEKLFF. In DNA, the CDR3 is TGCGCCAGCAGCTTGGGGCAGGGTAACGAAAAACTGTTTTTT.

This chain connects TRBV19 to TRBJ2-1; 7 nucleotides agree with TRBD2. There are 13 residues in the CDR3. V lost 8 bases and J lost 7; bases outside the gene matches: 8. CDR1 and CDR2 (germline): LNHDA, SQIVND (reference sequence). Written as DNA, the CDR3 is TGTGCCAGTCAACGGGCGGGAGAAAATGAGCAGTTCTTC. Its translation: CASQRAGENEQFF.